Here is one T cell receptor beta chain with its context. Its antigen is undetermined. This entry is derived from a study of OX40 agonist ivuxolimab in advanced cancers. Across the study: Dose-escalation patients' cancers were hepatocellular carcinoma, melanoma, renal cell or head and neck cancer.

The germline V gene has CDR1 SGHDT and CDR2 YYEEEE. This CDR3 contains 15 residues. V lost 4 bases and J lost 4, with 17 bases in between. Study-wide results and caveats: Near-lowest levels of clonal expansion characterized partial responders at 0.1-3.0 mg/kg.

Profiling relied on immunoSEQ multiplex PCR, and the TCRdb table lists in-frame clones only, not all of them. The sample yields 95,000 to 110,000 clones, under 95% seen once. The V call is TRBV5-6, the J call TRBJ1-2; D is perhaps TRBD1 (5 bases). The sequencing used CD4+ or CD8+ T cells sorted from blood, collected in a trial of the OX40 agonist ivuxolimab. The origin of this receptor is an adult with an advanced solid tumor such as melanoma, head and neck, liver or kidney cancer. CDR3 sequence reads: CASSMDDSPGYGYTF. For the CDR3, the DNA is TGTGCCAGCAGCATGGATGACAGTCCGGGCTATGGCTACACCTTC.